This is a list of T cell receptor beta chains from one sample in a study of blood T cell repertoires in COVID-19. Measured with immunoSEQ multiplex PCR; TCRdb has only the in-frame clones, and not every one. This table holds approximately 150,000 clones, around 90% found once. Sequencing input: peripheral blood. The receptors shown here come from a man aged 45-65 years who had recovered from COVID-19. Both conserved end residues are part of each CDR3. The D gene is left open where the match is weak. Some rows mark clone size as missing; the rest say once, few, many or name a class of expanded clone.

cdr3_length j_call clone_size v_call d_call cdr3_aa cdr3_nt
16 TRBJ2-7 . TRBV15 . CATSREVAGERHEQYF TGTGCCACCAGCAGAGAGGTGGCAGGGGAGAGGCATGAGCAGTACTTC
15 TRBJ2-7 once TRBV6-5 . CASSYRTGISYEQYF TGTGCCAGCAGTTACCGAACAGGGATCTCCTACGAGCAGTACTTC
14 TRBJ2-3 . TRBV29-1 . CSVPQRASSDTQYF TGCAGCGTCCCCCAGAGGGCTAGCTCAGATACGCAGTATTTT
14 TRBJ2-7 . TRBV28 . CASNRDRFSYEQYF TGTGCCAGCAATCGAGACAGGTTCTCCTACGAGCAGTACTTC
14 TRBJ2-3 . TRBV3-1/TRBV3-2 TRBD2 CASSPSGGGNTQYF TGTGCCAGCAGCCCCTCTGGGGGGGGAAATACGCAGTATTTT
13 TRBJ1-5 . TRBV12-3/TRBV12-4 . CASSLGGGQPQHF TGTGCCAGCAGTTTAGGGGGGGGACAGCCCCAGCATTTT
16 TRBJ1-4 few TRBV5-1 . CASSSQLFQTNEKLFF TGCGCCAGCAGCTCTCAATTGTTCCAGACTAATGAAAAACTGTTTTTT
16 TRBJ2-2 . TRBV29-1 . CSFPGEPGHCERGAVF TGCAGCTTCCCAGGGGAACCGGGACATTGCGAACGGGGAGCTGTTTTT
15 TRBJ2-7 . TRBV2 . CASSVETGSSGEQYF TGTGCCAGCAGTGTCGAGACAGGTTCTTCGGGCGAGCAGTACTTC
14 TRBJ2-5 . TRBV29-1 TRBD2 CSVVPGGRQETQYF TGCAGCGTTGTTCCGGGGGGGCGCCAAGAGACCCAGTACTTC
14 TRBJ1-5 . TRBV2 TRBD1 CASSEGAGGQPQHF TGTGCCAGCAGTGAAGGGGCAGGGGGCCAGCCCCAGCATTTT
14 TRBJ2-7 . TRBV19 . CASSTYGGSYEQYF TGTGCCAGTAGTACCTACGGGGGATCCTACGAGCAGTACTTC
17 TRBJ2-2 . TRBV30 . CAWSRLGGGSNTGELFF TGTGCCTGGAGCCGCCTCGGCGGAGGATCGAACACCGGGGAGCTGTTTTTT
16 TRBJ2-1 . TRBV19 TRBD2 CASSSPSSGRRNEQFF TGTGCCAGTAGTTCACCCTCTAGCGGGAGAAGGAATGAGCAGTTCTTC
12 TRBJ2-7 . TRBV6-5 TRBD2 CASRAGRYEQYF TGTGCCAGCAGAGCGGGGAGGTACGAGCAGTACTTC
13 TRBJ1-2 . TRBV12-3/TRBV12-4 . CASSLAQGSGYTF TGTGCCAGCAGTTTAGCACAGGGTTCAGGCTACACCTTC
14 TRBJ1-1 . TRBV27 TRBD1 CASGYRGPDTEAFF TGTGCCAGCGGATACAGGGGGCCGGACACTGAAGCTTTCTTT
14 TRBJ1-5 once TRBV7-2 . CASSPSRGSGTKHF TGTGCCAGCAGCCCAAGCCGTGGGTCCGGGACTAAGCATTTT
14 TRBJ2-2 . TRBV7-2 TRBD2 CASSSLAGAGELFF TGTGCCAGCAGCTCCCTAGCGGGGGCGGGGGAGCTGTTTTTT
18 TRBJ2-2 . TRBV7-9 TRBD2 CASSLGTGGRMNTGELFF TGTGCCAGCAGCTTAGGGACGGGGGGACGGATGAACACCGGGGAGCTGTTTTTT
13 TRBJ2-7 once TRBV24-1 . CATSGTKTYEQYF TGTGCCACCAGTGGGACAAAGACCTACGAGCAGTACTTC
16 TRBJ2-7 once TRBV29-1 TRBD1 CSVEGGWADRAGEQYF TGCAGCGTTGAAGGGGGGTGGGCCGACAGGGCAGGCGAGCAGTACTTC
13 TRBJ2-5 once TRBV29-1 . CSVDGGLQETQYF TGCAGCGTTGACGGGGGGCTCCAAGAGACCCAGTACTTC
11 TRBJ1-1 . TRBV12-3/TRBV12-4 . CASSPYTGAFF TGTGCCAGCAGCCCTTACACGGGAGCTTTCTTT
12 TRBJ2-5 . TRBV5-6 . CASSHRFGTQYF TGTGCCAGCAGCCACAGGTTCGGGACCCAGTACTTC
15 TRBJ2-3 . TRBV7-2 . CASSLGRGSTDTQYF TGTGCCAGCAGCCTGGGTCGGGGAAGCACAGATACGCAGTATTTT
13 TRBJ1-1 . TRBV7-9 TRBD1 CASSPGTGLEAFF TGTGCCAGCAGCCCCGGGACAGGCCTTGAAGCTTTCTTT
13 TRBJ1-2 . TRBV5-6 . CASSPPGGGGYTF TGTGCCAGCAGCCCCCCGGGGGGCGGGGGCTACACCTTC
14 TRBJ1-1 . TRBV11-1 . CASSLSQGSTEAFF TGTGCCAGCAGCTTGAGTCAGGGGTCCACTGAAGCTTTCTTT
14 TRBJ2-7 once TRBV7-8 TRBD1 CASSLGTVPYEQYF TGTGCCAGCAGCTTGGGGACAGTCCCCTACGAGCAGTACTTC
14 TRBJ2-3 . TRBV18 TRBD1 CASSQGAAADTQYF TGTGCCAGCTCACAGGGGGCTGCGGCAGATACGCAGTATTTT
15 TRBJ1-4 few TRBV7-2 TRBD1 CASSLSQGGSEKLFF TGTGCCAGCAGCTTAAGTCAGGGGGGTTCGGAAAAACTGTTTTTT
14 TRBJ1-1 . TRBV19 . CASTPDRMNTEAFF TGTGCCAGTACCCCAGACAGGATGAACACTGAAGCTTTCTTT